The 29 T cell receptor beta chains below were found in one sample sequenced in a study of cytomegalovirus exposure and HLA in healthy donors. The PCR had 60 Vbeta and 13 Jbeta primers. Some clones are missing from TCRdb's copy, which holds only in-frame ones; the method was immunoSEQ multiplex PCR. The repertoire holds tens of thousands of clones, roughly a tenth seen once, with roughly a quarter in the top ten. The sequenced material came from PBMCs. These TCRs come from a man between 60 and 75 years old in good health and CMV-seropositive.

V usage is TRBV9 and J usage is TRBJ2-1, with D perhaps TRBD2 (5 bases). The CDR3 runs to 13 residues. Per the germline V gene, CDR1 is SGDLS and CDR2 is YYNGEE. Trimming left V 1 base short and J 15 bases short, with 17 bases between. CDR3 nucleotide sequence: TGTGCCAGCAGCGTACTGGAGGCGGGTAGCCCGTTCTTC. Protein sequence: CASSVLEAGSPFF.

This clone has ten or more counts. The CDR3 nucleotides are TGCGCCAGCAGCTTGGCCTTAACATCCCAGTACCAAGAGACCCAGTACTTC. The encoded protein is CASSLALTSQYQETQYF. The chain combines TRBV5-1 with TRBJ2-5; D remains ambiguous. Germline V lookup: CDR1 SGHRS, CDR2 YFSETQ. Trimming took off 0 bases at V and 0 bases at J, with 15 bases between the two ends. The CDR3 consists of 17 residues.

This clone was counted between two and nine times. The chain carries TRBV5-1 and TRBJ2-5; 8 bases fit TRBD2. V lost 4 bases to trimming and J lost 4 bases; unmatched junction nucleotides: 6. The CDR3 is 14 amino acids. Looked up from germline, CDR1 is SGHRS and CDR2 is YFSETQ. The CDR3 region is CASSREGVRETQYF. The CDR3 DNA reads TGCGCCAGCAGCCGGGAGGGGGTCCGAGAGACCCAGTACTTC. The whole variable domain, remainder taken from reference TRBV5-1 and TRBJ2-5, is KAGVTQTPRYLIKTRGQQVTLSCSPISGHRSVSWYQQTPGQGLQFLFEYFSETQRNKGNFPGRFSGRQFSNSRSEMNVSTLELGDSALYLCASSREGVRETQYFGPGTRLLVL.

This chain links TRBV21-1 with TRBJ2-7; TRBD1, as called in the table, went unchecked against the DNA. TRBV21-1 is a pseudogene. The CDR3 contains 21 residues. CDR3 nucleotide sequence: TGTGCCAGCAGCAAAGCGGGGGACAGGAATTGTGGTCCGCAACGCTCCTACGAGCAGTACGTC. The encoded protein is CASSKAGDRNCGPQRSYEQYV.

The rearrangement joins TRBV28 to TRBJ1-2; the match to TRBD1 covers 7 bases. CDR3 length equals 14 residues. Losses at the gene ends were 6 bases for V and 6 bases for J; bases not matched to a gene: 10. CDR1 is MDHEN, CDR2 SYDVKM, per germline. CDR3 sequence reads: CASRYTGVGDGYTF. CDR3 DNA: TGTGCCAGCAGGTATACAGGGGTCGGTGATGGCTACACCTTC.

This clone was seen a few times. This sequence joins TRBV5-1 and TRBJ1-1, with 9 bases fitting TRBD1. The CDR3 covers 14 residues. V trimming: 4 bases; J trimming: 4 bases; junction bases outside the gene matches: 5. Germline CDR1 and CDR2: SGHRS and YFSETQ. CDR3 loop: CASSRGQGSTEAFF. For the CDR3, the DNA is TGCGCCAGCAGCAGGGGACAGGGCAGCACTGAAGCTTTCTTT.

This clone has only a few counts. V gene TRBV6-1 combines with J gene TRBJ2-2, with 7 bases matching TRBD1. V shed 10 bases, J shed 6 bases, and the junction held 11 bases outside the gene matches. The CDR3 totals 14 residues. Germline-derived CDR1 and CDR2 are MNHNS and SASEGT. The CDR3 loop reads CATLKGALAGELFF. Here the CDR3 DNA reads TGTGCCACCCTTAAGGGGGCCTTGGCCGGGGAGCTGTTTTTT.

There are a few counts of this clone. The rearrangement uses TRBV7-9 and TRBJ1-1; a possible D gene is TRBD1 (5 bases). The germline V gene encodes CDR1 SEHNR and CDR2 FQNEAQ (reference sequence). V lost 7 bases to trimming and J lost 8 bases, with 11 bases between them. The CDR3 length is 11 residues. DNA for the CDR3: TGTGCCAGCAAAAGGGGCCCAGAAGCTTTCTTT. It translates to CASKRGPEAFF.

This clone appeared a few times. The chain carries TRBV6-5 and TRBJ2-1; TRBD2 aligns across 9 bases. V lost 4 bases, J lost 0 bases, and 1 base stayed unmatched. CDR1 MNHEY and CDR2 SVGAGI come from the germline V gene. This CDR3 comprises 15 residues. The CDR3 spells CASSFSGGSYNEQFF. The CDR3 nucleotides are TGTGCCAGCAGTTTTAGCGGGGGCTCCTACAATGAGCAGTTCTTC.

This clone was counted only a few times. J is TRBJ2-1 and V is TRBV11-3; possibly TRBD1 for D (5 bases). Trimming pared 5 bases from V and 9 bases from J, leaving 11 bases between. CDR1 is SGHNT, CDR2 YENEEA, per germline. The CDR3 spans 12 residues. CDR3: CASSPGQGEQFF. CDR3 DNA: TGTGCCAGCAGCCCCGGTCAGGGTGAGCAGTTCTTC. Combining the CDR3 with reference TRBV11-3 and TRBJ2-1 gives the whole variable domain EAGVVQSPRYKIIEKKQPVAFWCNPISGHNTLYWYLQNLGQGPELLIRYENEEAVDDSQLPKDRFSAERLKGVDSTLKIQPAELGDSAVYLCASSPGQGEQFFGPGTRLTVL.

About this clone itself: A far larger clone lies a single base away; this is likely a read error. The V and J genes are TRBV7-2 and TRBJ2-1, with D possibly matching TRBD2 (5 bases). CDR3 length equals 14 residues. Germline V gene data show CDR1 as SGHTA and CDR2 as FQGNSA. The germline V and J ends were trimmed by 5 bases and 8 bases, with 16 bases remaining between them. CDR3 bases: TGTGCCAGCAGCCAAGATCAACCCGGGGATGAGCAGTTCTTC. This codes for CASSQDQPGDEQFF. Full variable domain (outside the CDR3, taken from reference TRBV7-2 and TRBJ2-1): GAGVSQSPSNKVTEKGKDVELRCDPISGHTALYWYRQSLGQGLEFLIYFQGNSAPDKSGLPSDRFSAERTGGSVSTLTIQRTQQEDSAVYLCASSQDQPGDEQFFGPGTRLTVL.

This chain connects TRBV7-3 to TRBJ2-7; the D gene is possibly TRBD1 (6 bases). The V end lost 5 bases, the J end lost 6 bases, and 20 bases lay between the germline ends. The germline V gene has CDR1 SGHTA and CDR2 FQGTGA. CDR3 length: 15 amino acids. The CDR3 nucleotides read TGTGCCAGCAGCCTGGGGGCGATTCGTCCCTTCGAGCAGTACTTC. It codes for CASSLGAIRPFEQYF.

This clone was seen a few times. V usage is TRBV19 and J usage is TRBJ1-5; 7 bases line up with TRBD1. The J segment lost 7 bases and the V segment lost 5 bases, leaving 8 bases of the junction unmatched. The CDR3 has 14 amino acids. CDR1 and CDR2 from the germline V gene are LNHDA and SQIVND (reference sequence). For the CDR3, the DNA is TGTGCCAGTAGTTCCGAGGGGGCAGGGCAGCCCCAGCATTTT. Its translation is CASSSEGAGQPQHF.

The chain couples TRBV6-5 to TRBJ2-5; the match to TRBD2 covers 8 bases. The CDR3 is 15 residues long. V shed 5 bases, J shed 4 bases, and the junction held 9 bases outside the gene matches. Germline V lookup: CDR1 MNHEY, CDR2 SVGAGI. DNA of the CDR3: TGTGCCAGCAGTCCTACTGTAGCGGGACTAGAGACCCAGTACTTC. This codes for CASSPTVAGLETQYF.

The V call is TRBV9, the J call TRBJ2-1; TRBD2 matches 8 bases. The CDR3 is made up of 12 amino acids. J lost 14 bases, V lost 0 bases, and 4 bases had no gene match. From germline, CDR1 is SGDLS and CDR2 YYNGEE. CDR3 nucleotides: TGTGCCAGCAGCGTAGGAGCGGGAGTAGAGTTCTTC. It yields the protein CASSVGAGVEFF.

The chain links TRBV11-2 to TRBJ2-1; the match to TRBD1 covers 7 bases. Germline CDR1 reads SGHAT; CDR2 reads FQNNGV. CDR3 length equals 14 residues. J gave up 9 bases and V 0 bases, and 5 bases lay outside the gene matches. The CDR3 sequence is CASSLDTGVVEQFF. The CDR3 bases are TGTGCCAGCAGCTTAGATACAGGGGTGGTTGAGCAGTTCTTC.

This clone was counted between two and nine times. V usage is TRBV5-1 and J usage is TRBJ1-1; 8 bases are shared with TRBD1. The CDR3 is made up of 13 amino acids. Germline CDR1 and CDR2: SGHRS and YFSETQ. The V and J ends lost 3 bases and 6 bases, in that order; junction bases with no gene match: 4. CDR3 amino acids: CASSYDRGAEAFF. CDR3 DNA sequence: TGCGCCAGCAGCTACGACAGGGGCGCTGAAGCTTTCTTT.

This chain connects TRBV19 to TRBJ1-5, with D maybe TRBD1 (6 bases). V lost 7 bases, J lost 0 bases, and 7 bases lay in between. Germline V gene lookup returns CDR1 LNHDA and CDR2 SQIVND (reference sequence). This CDR3 has 13 residues. The CDR3 is CASTGDSNQPQHF. CDR3 DNA: TGTGCCAGTACAGGGGATAGCAATCAGCCCCAGCATTTT.

This chain connects TRBV19 to TRBJ1-1, with 8 bases fitting TRBD1. J gave up 0 bases and V 7 bases, and 7 bases lay outside the gene matches. Germline assignment: CDR1 LNHDA and CDR2 SQIVND (reference sequence). The length of the CDR3 is 15 residues. The CDR3 reads CASIPDRVVNTEAFF. The CDR3 coding sequence is TGTGCCAGTATTCCGGACAGGGTGGTGAACACTGAAGCTTTCTTT. The full variable domain, in which reference TRBV19 and TRBJ1-1 provide the parts outside the CDR3, is DGGITQSPKYLFRKEGQNVTLSCEQNLNHDAMYWYRQDPGQGLRLIYYSQIVNDFQKGDIAEGYSVSREKKESFPLTVTSAQKNPTAFYLCASIPDRVVNTEAFFGQGTRLTVV.

There are a few counts of this clone. The V gene is TRBV9, the J gene TRBJ1-1; D not certain. Germline assignment: CDR1 SGDLS and CDR2 YYNGEE. The CDR3 sequence is 16 residues long. The V and J ends lost 4 bases and 0 bases respectively, with 16 bases between them. The CDR3 DNA reads TGTGCCAGCAGCCCCGCTGCCTCTAGCATGAACACTGAAGCTTTCTTT. Translating it yields CASSPAASSMNTEAFF.

This clone was counted a few times. The rearrangement links TRBV2 to TRBJ2-7, with a weak D call TRBD2 (6 bases). The germline V and J ends were trimmed by 5 bases and 0 bases, with 8 bases remaining between them. CDR1 is SNHLY, CDR2 FYNNEI, per germline. This CDR3 has 13 residues. The CDR3 is CASSHGSSYEQYF. The CDR3 DNA reads as TGTGCCAGCAGTCACGGGAGCTCCTACGAGCAGTACTTC.

This clone was detected a few times. This sequence joins TRBV11-2 and TRBJ1-1, with no clear D. Trimming took 6 bases from V and 3 from J, leaving 17 bases between them. From germline, CDR1 is SGHAT and CDR2 FQNNGV. The CDR3 is made up of 15 amino acids. CDR3 sequence: CASRLRRGGDTEAFF. The CDR3, as DNA: TGTGCCAGCAGACTCAGACGAGGTGGAGACACTGAAGCTTTCTTT. The whole variable domain, remainder taken from reference TRBV11-2 and TRBJ1-1, is EAGVAQSPRYKIIEKRQSVAFWCNPISGHATLYWYQQILGQGPKLLIQFQNNGVVDDSQLPKDRFSAERLKGVDSTLKIQPAKLEDSAVYLCASRLRRGGDTEAFFGQGTRLTVV.

This clone has just a few counts. The chain uses TRBV5-1 and TRBJ1-6; the D gene is possibly TRBD1 (6 bases). Germline-derived CDR1 and CDR2 are SGHRS and YFSETQ. Deletions cut 0 bases from V and 5 bases from J, with 12 bases between. The CDR3 runs to 16 residues. As DNA, the CDR3 is TGCGCCAGCAGCTTGGCGGGCAGGGGAAATAATTCACCCCTCCACTTT. Translation: CASSLAGRGNNSPLHF.

The chain couples TRBV2 to TRBJ2-7; 7 nucleotides agree with TRBD1. The trim removed 4 bases at V and 1 base at J, leaving 7 bases unmatched. The germline CDR1 and CDR2 sequences are SNHLY and FYNNEI. The CDR3 totals 15 residues. In DNA form, the CDR3 reads TGTGCCAGCAGTGGACCACAGGGGAGATCCTACGAGCAGTACTTC. Translated: CASSGPQGRSYEQYF.

The rearrangement joins TRBV2 to TRBJ1-1; D perhaps matches TRBD1 (5 bases). The CDR3 contains 14 residues. V was clipped by 7 bases and J by 0 bases, with 12 bases between them. Germline CDR1 and CDR2: SNHLY and FYNNEI. The CDR3, as DNA: TGTGCCAGCAATGGTGACAGCATGAACACTGAAGCTTTCTTT. This sequence encodes CASNGDSMNTEAFF.

The rearrangement uses TRBV5-1 and TRBJ2-7; 7 bases fit TRBD1. CDR1 SGHRS and CDR2 YFSETQ come from the germline V gene. V lost 0 bases to trimming and J lost 7 bases; unmatched junction nucleotides: 7. The CDR3 totals 14 residues. The CDR3 sequence: CASSLVTGVGEQYV. CDR3 DNA: TGCGCCAGCAGCTTGGTAACAGGGGTAGGGGAGCAGTACGTC.

The rearrangement links TRBV7-2 to TRBJ2-5, with 8 bases lining up with TRBD2. The V segment lost 1 base and the J segment 5 bases; nucleotides outside the gene matches: 9. Looked up from germline, CDR1 is SGHTA and CDR2 is FQGNSA. The CDR3 has 16 amino acids. CDR3 region: CASSLGAAGGYETQYF. As DNA, the CDR3 is TGTGCCAGCAGCTTAGGTGCGGCGGGAGGTTATGAGACCCAGTACTTC.

This clone was found a few times. The rearrangement links TRBV28 to TRBJ1-3; 7 bases are shared with TRBD1. Germline V gene data show CDR1 as MDHEN and CDR2 as SYDVKM. CDR3 length: 17 amino acids. J lost 6 bases, V lost 5 bases, and 16 bases had no gene match. The CDR3 spells CASSARTGQFSLNTIYF. In DNA, the CDR3 is TGTGCCAGCAGTGCTCGGACAGGACAATTCTCGCTAAACACCATATATTTT.

About this clone itself: Here the CDR3 omits its conserved ending phenylalanine or tryptophan, so a read error is the likely source. This sample also contains other DNA sequences that code for the same CDR3. V and J are TRBV5-6 and TRBJ2-2, with D maybe TRBD1 (6 bases). The germline V gene encodes CDR1 SGHDT and CDR2 YYEEEE. This CDR3 is 16 amino acids long. CDR3 protein: CASIDTRGRNTGELFV. The CDR3 DNA is TGTGCAAGCATCGATACTAGGGGGAGAAACACCGGGGAGCTGTTTGTT.